A single sample is the source of the 22 T cell receptor beta chains below, sequenced in a study of beta chain features in type 1 diabetes (dated by TCRdb to the late 2010s). The library was made by the immunoSEQ multiplex PCR assay. All of the isolated RNA was reverse transcribed with the High Capacity cDNA Reverse Transcription Kit, so expressed TCRB transcripts were sequenced. The table comes from immuneACCESS by way of TCRdb, which keeps in-frame sequences with V and J called. Part of the clones is missing from these tables; in studies checked, under half for an unresolved V gene and the rest for unknown reasons. For this sample the table gives a few hundred thousand clones, of which over 25% were detected only once. Jointly, the top ten make up about 0.065% of the sample. Sequenced material: naive CD4+ T cells from blood. The cell subset or site label here, explained by the study, means: true naive CD4+ T cells. The receptors were sampled from a man aged 18 to 35 in good health.

The chain joins TRBV7-9 to TRBJ2-2; tentatively, D is TRBD1 or TRBD2 (6 bases each). The V gene's germline CDR1 is SEHNR and CDR2 FQNEAQ (reference sequence). Trimming pared 5 bases from V and 5 bases from J, leaving 15 bases between. CDR3 length equals 15 residues. The CDR3 sequence is CASSQNGGWTGELFF. CDR3 DNA sequence: TGTGCCAGCAGCCAGAACGGGGGCTGGACCGGGGAGCTGTTTTTT.

Worth noting for this clone: Other DNA sequences in the same sample also yield this CDR3. The CDR3 is CAWSVGYSYEQYF. DNA of the CDR3: TGTGCCTGGAGTGTAGGCTACTCCTACGAGCAGTACTTC. The rearrangement links TRBV30 to TRBJ2-7; no clear D gene. Germline loops: CDR1 GTSNPN, CDR2 SVGIG (reference sequence). The CDR3 is 13 residues long. V dropped 0 bases and J dropped 0 bases, with 6 bases sitting between them.

This chain connects TRBV30 to TRBJ2-1; TRBD1 matches 7 bases. From germline, CDR1 is GTSNPN and CDR2 SVGIG (reference sequence). The CDR3 has 14 amino acids. Unmatched junction bases numbered 9, after V lost 7 bases and J lost 3 bases. The CDR3 loop reads CALNLDRSYNEQFF. The CDR3 DNA reads TGTGCCTTGAACCTGGACAGGAGCTACAATGAGCAGTTCTTC.

This clone was picked up a small number of times. In DNA, the CDR3 is TGTGCCAGCAGCCCGGACAGGGAAGGCTGGAACACCGGGGAGCTGTTTTTT. It yields the protein CASSPDREGWNTGELFF. This chain uses TRBV5-6 with TRBJ2-2; 8 bases agree with TRBD1. The CDR3 is 17 amino acids. Germline CDR1 and CDR2: SGHDT and YYEEEE. J gave up 1 base and V 4 bases, and 9 bases lay outside the gene matches.

The rearrangement joins TRBV10-3 to TRBJ1-1; 8 nucleotides line up with TRBD1. This CDR3 has 17 residues. The germline V gene has CDR1 ENHRY and CDR2 SYGVKD. The V and J ends lost 10 bases and 4 bases, in that order; junction bases with no gene match: 20. CDR3 region: CATLDRQGQESGTEAFF. DNA of the CDR3: TGTGCCACCCTGGACCGACAGGGGCAGGAGTCGGGCACTGAAGCTTTCTTT.

The chain couples TRBV6-5 to TRBJ2-7, with 7 positions matching TRBD1. In germline, CDR1 is MNHEY, CDR2 SVGAGI. The CDR3 extends over 15 amino acids. The ends lost 2 bases at V and 0 bases at J; junction bases unmatched: 4. The CDR3 region has the DNA TGTGCCAGCAGTTACCGGGACAGCAGCTCCTACGAGCAGTACTTC. Translating gives CASSYRDSSSYEQYF.

This chain joins TRBV15 and TRBJ2-1; D may match TRBD1 or TRBD2 (5 bases each). V was shortened by 5 bases and J by 4 bases, with 12 bases between the two germline ends. Germline V gives CDR1 LNHNV, CDR2 YYDKDF (reference sequence). The CDR3 spans 14 residues. CDR3 bases: TGTGCCACCAGCCGGGGTGAGGGGTACAATGAGCAGTTCTTC. Protein product: CATSRGEGYNEQFF.

The chain carries TRBV4-2 and TRBJ1-1; D might be TRBD1 (5 bases). Trimming cost V 5 bases and J 1 base, with 8 bases left between them. Germline V lookup: CDR1 LGHNA, CDR2 YNFKEQ. CDR3 length: 13 residues. The CDR3 reads CASSIDRNTEAFF. The CDR3 DNA reads as TGTGCCAGCAGCATCGACAGGAACACTGAAGCTTTCTTT.

The CDR3 reads CSVGQPFNYGYTF. The CDR3 nucleotides read TGCAGCGTCGGACAGCCATTTAACTATGGCTACACCTTC. The chain links TRBV29-1 to TRBJ1-2; D is perhaps TRBD1 (6 bases). Trimming left V 6 bases short and J 1 base short, with 12 bases between. The CDR3 is 13 residues long. The germline CDR1 and CDR2 sequences are SQVTM and ANQGSEA.

The CDR3 DNA follows: TGCGCCAGCAGCCAAGTTACAGGGGTACGCTACACCTTC. Protein: CASSQVTGVRYTF. The genes are TRBV4-1 and TRBJ1-2; 7 nucleotides line up with TRBD1. Germline CDR1 reads MGHRA; CDR2 reads YSYEKL. The CDR3 is 13 amino acids. Unmatched junction bases numbered 5, after V lost 1 base and J lost 9 bases.

The V gene is TRBV4-2, the J gene TRBJ2-5, with 7 bases aligning to TRBD2. V shed 4 bases and J 5 bases; nucleotides not matched to a gene: 10. The CDR3 spans 15 residues. The germline V gene has CDR1 LGHNA and CDR2 YNFKEQ. The CDR3 spells CASSPKRDYWETQYF. CDR3 in DNA: TGTGCCAGCAGCCCAAAACGGGACTACTGGGAGACCCAGTACTTC.

J is TRBJ2-1 and V is TRBV5-4; D gene unclear. The V end lost 1 base, the J end lost 6 bases, and 5 bases lay between the germline ends. Per germline, CDR1 SGHNT and CDR2 YYREEE (reference sequence). This CDR3 comprises 12 residues. In nucleotides, the CDR3 is TGTGCCAGCAGCTTGAAATCCAATGAGCAGTTCTTC. Its translation is CASSLKSNEQFF.

The chain links TRBV4-1 to TRBJ2-3, with 8 nucleotides matching TRBD2. Germline CDR1 and CDR2: MGHRA and YSYEKL. This CDR3 region has 17 residues. The V gene end was trimmed by 0 bases and the J gene end by 3 bases; junction bases not matched to a gene: 8. CDR3 bases: TGCGCCAGCAGCCAAGATAAGGCTAGCGGGCAAACAGATACGCAGTATTTT. It translates to CASSQDKASGQTDTQYF.

To note about this clone: Distinct nucleotide sequences in the sample also encode this CDR3. This chain connects TRBV30 to TRBJ1-1; D gene uncertain. Trimming pared 1 base from V and 1 base from J, leaving 7 bases between. The CDR3 covers 13 residues. Germline loops: CDR1 GTSNPN, CDR2 SVGIG (reference sequence). CDR3: CAWSGSRNTEAFF. CDR3 DNA sequence: TGTGCCTGGAGTGGGTCCCGGAACACTGAAGCTTTCTTT.

The rearrangement links TRBV18 to TRBJ2-7; the D is unclear. V dropped 0 bases and J dropped 4 bases, with 13 bases sitting between them. Per the germline V gene, CDR1 is KGHSH and CDR2 is LQKENI. The CDR3 loop spans 15 amino acids. In DNA form, the CDR3 reads TGTGCCAGCTCACCACCGCGCAGCACCTATTACGAGCAGTACTTC. Translation: CASSPPRSTYYEQYF.

This clone was seen a handful of times. The chain has TRBV9 and TRBJ2-1, with 11 bases lining up with TRBD1. V shed 4 bases and J 11 bases; nucleotides not matched to a gene: 11. The germline V gene has CDR1 SGDLS and CDR2 YYNGEE. This CDR3 has 15 residues. In DNA, the CDR3 is TGTGCCAGCAGCCCCTCGGACAGGGGGCTCCGACAGCAGTTCTTC. Translating gives CASSPSDRGLRQQFF.

This rearrangement joins TRBV29-1 to TRBJ2-7; TRBD1 matches at 9 bases. The CDR3 sequence is 13 residues long. Looked up from germline, CDR1 is SQVTM and CDR2 is ANQGSEA. V lost 6 bases and J lost 7; bases outside the gene matches: 10. The CDR3 region is CSVWDRERNEQYF. In nucleotides, the CDR3 is TGCAGCGTCTGGGACAGGGAGCGAAATGAGCAGTACTTC.

Notes on this clone: Given the absence of the conserved phenylalanine or tryptophan at the CDR3 end, a read error is likely. V and J are TRBV20-1 and TRBJ2-7; D ambiguous. Trimming took 6 bases from V and 4 from J, leaving 7 bases between them. The germline gives CDR1 DFQATT, CDR2 SNEGSKA (reference sequence). The CDR3 has 10 residues. DNA of the CDR3: TGCAGTGCCCTTAATTACGAGCAGTACATC. Amino acids: CSALNYEQYI.

This clone was counted between two and nine times. This chain links TRBV14 with TRBJ2-3; perhaps TRBD2 as D (5 bases). Trimming left V 3 bases short and J 2 bases short, with 12 bases between. Germline-derived CDR1 and CDR2 are SGHDN and FVKESK. The CDR3 totals 15 residues. CDR3 in amino acids: CASSHYRGNTDTQYF. The CDR3 bases are TGTGCCAGCAGCCATTACCGGGGAAACACAGATACGCAGTATTTT.

This clone was counted only a few times. V usage is TRBV30 and J usage is TRBJ1-1, with D hard to call. Germline V gene data show CDR1 as GTSNPN and CDR2 as SVGIG (reference sequence). V gave up 0 bases and J gave up 1 base, with 9 bases separating them. The CDR3 length is 14 residues. CDR3 sequence: CAWSVRRANTEAFF. As DNA, the CDR3 is TGTGCCTGGAGTGTTCGACGGGCGAACACTGAAGCTTTCTTT.

A word on this clone: Different DNA sequences within this sample yield the same CDR3. This chain connects TRBV7-9 to TRBJ2-1; D gene ambiguous. CDR3 length equals 13 residues. CDR1 and CDR2 from the germline V gene are SEHNR and FQNEAQ (reference sequence). V was cut by 5 bases and J by 0 bases, with 5 bases left in between. The CDR3 sequence: CASSPGSYNEQFF. In DNA form, the CDR3 reads TGTGCCAGCAGCCCTGGCTCCTACAATGAGCAGTTCTTC.

This clone came up a few times. This chain links TRBV15 with TRBJ2-7; no firm D call. This CDR3 has 14 amino acids. Trimming cost V 5 bases and J 6 bases, with 17 bases left between them. The germline CDR1 and CDR2 sequences are LNHNV and YYDKDF (reference sequence). CDR3 loop: CATSPDWKWTEQYF. DNA of the CDR3: TGTGCCACCAGCCCCGACTGGAAATGGACCGAGCAGTACTTC.